The clone carrying this T cell receptor beta chain was detected only a few times. Its antigen is still unknown. The entry originates in a study of early T cells in non-severe SARS-CoV-2 infection. Overall study: Investigators sequenced bulk RNA drawn from unsorted whole blood, and chains remained unpaired. General study results and limits: CD4 and private specificities were missed by VDJdb matching, which favored anti-spike CD8 responses.

The germline V gene has CDR1 SQVTM and CDR2 ANQGSEA. V lost 4 bases and J lost 7, with 7 bases in between. This CDR3 spans 11 amino acids. cDNA molecules, individually, were tagged with unique molecular identifiers. TCRdb re-called the 5' RACE reads through MiXCR, storing one row per CDR3 protein. The table shows more than 65,000 distinct CDR3 sequences, with approximately 13% occurring only once. Input material: whole blood. The receptor's source is an adult who was a healthcare worker with PCR-confirmed SARS-CoV-2 infection or an uninfected control (not recorded which). The chain employs TRBV29-1 and TRBJ1-4; no reliable D call. The CDR3, as DNA: TGCAGCGTTGTGGCAGCTGAAAAACTGTTTTTT. Protein product: CSVVAAEKLFF.